This T cell receptor (beta chain) was sequenced for a study of long-term antiretroviral therapy in people with HIV. The authors ran the immunoSEQ assay, v3.0, at survey level. Only in-frame clones appear in the TCRdb table, and some are missing; sequencing was by immunoSEQ multiplex PCR. This sample yields tens of thousands of clones, of which more than 75% are seen a single time; around 3.2% belongs to the top ten. The germline gives CDR1 SGDLS, CDR2 YYNGEE. This CDR3 is 14 amino acids long. V dropped 0 bases and J dropped 6 bases, with 13 bases sitting between them. The rearrangement links TRBV9 to TRBJ2-7; D is possibly TRBD1 or TRBD2 (5 bases each). Sample: unsorted PBMCs, taken 2.3 years after starting antiretroviral therapy. This receptor was taken from a man in his 60s with HIV. This CDR3 is CASSVGPGQGEQYF. Here the CDR3 DNA reads TGTGCCAGCAGCGTAGGCCCGGGGCAGGGCGAGCAGTACTTC.